The sequence of this T cell receptor beta chain was determined in a study of T cells after yellow fever vaccination. Germline V lookup: CDR1 DFQATT, CDR2 SNEGSKA (reference sequence). The CDR3 is 13 amino acids. On this clonotype: Its matching antigen is unknown.

Production of TCR cDNA was by 5'RACE template switching, which also added a universal primer site and UMIs. TCRdb itself ran the 5' RACE reads through MiXCR, one entry per CDR3 protein. The data show a few hundred thousand distinct CDR3 sequences, with 4.1% seen just once and under 30% held by the top ten. Study-level findings and limits: The CD4 and CD8 compartments had a small share of their clonotypes in common. The study found a weaker secondary response that peaked faster, day 5 versus 15. The study noted that FACS-sorted repertoires could contain abundant clonotypes contaminating from the bulk population.

This chain uses TRBV20-1 with TRBJ2-3; 11 bases map to TRBD2. This sequence originates from a man between 18 and 29 years old who received the YFV17D yellow fever vaccine. The sample consisted of PBMCs, taken 5 days after the yellow fever booster vaccination. DNA for the CDR3: TGCAGGGTAGCGGGGGGGCGGACAGATACGCAGTATTTT. It codes for CRVAGGRTDTQYF.